This T cell receptor (beta chain) was identified in a study of T-cell reconstitution after alpha-beta-depleted transplantation in children. Whole-study findings and limits: At around two months after transplant, the alpha-beta T cells were reportedly derived from several hundred expanded clones that came from non-depleted graft cells. Diversity of TCRbeta at day 60 was high in some patients, arising from surviving recipient T cells and thymic progenitors. Among T cells one year after transplant, newly produced cells accounted for most counts and diversity.

In this sample, this clonotype turned up a few times. What it recognizes is unknown. This CDR3 has 16 residues. The V end lost 3 bases, the J end lost 0 bases, and 15 bases lay between the germline ends. CDR1 KGHSH and CDR2 LQKENI come from the germline V gene. The library targeted TCRbeta and was prepared with unique molecular identifiers. In TCRdb, the PCR reads were re-called with MiXCR into one record per CDR3 protein. The table has fewer than 350,000 distinct CDR3 sequences, approximately 10% seen once. The chain employs TRBV18 and TRBJ2-7; D could derive from TRBD1 or TRBD2 (6 bases each). The starting material was peripheral blood, obtained 180 days after TCRalphabeta/CD19-depleted stem cell transplant. The sequence derives from a male patient aged 2 to 9 who had a stem cell transplant for chronic granulomatous disease, so the T cells may come from the graft donor. CDR3 sequence (DNA): TGTGCCAGCTCACCCCTGGACGGGGGCTTCTCCTACGAGCAGTACTTC. This encodes CASSPLDGGFSYEQYF.